The clone carrying this TCR beta chain showed up just a few times. Preparation of the TCRbeta library used unique molecular identifiers. TCRdb processed the PCR reads anew with MiXCR; each CDR3 protein has one entry. Among around 420,000 distinct CDR3 sequences listed, about 17% were seen once. The ends were cut back, 6 bases at V and 0 bases at J, with 23 bases in the middle. This CDR3 comprises 19 residues. Per the germline V gene, CDR1 is SGHAT and CDR2 is FQDESV (reference sequence). The sample originates from a study of T-cell reconstitution after alpha-beta-depleted transplantation in children. The chain is built from TRBV11-1 and TRBJ2-2; D is unresolved. This receptor was taken from a boy under two years old who had a stem cell transplant for Wiskott-Aldrich syndrome, so the T cells may come from the graft donor. The sample in question was PBMCs, mostly from graft donor cells, obtained 360 days after TCRalphabeta/CD19-depleted stem cell transplant. The CDR3: CASRGAAVSGPANTGELFF. Written as DNA, the CDR3 is TGTGCCAGCAGAGGCGCGGCAGTCTCCGGCCCCGCGAACACCGGGGAGCTGTTTTTT.